The 29 T cell receptor beta chains below come from one sample, sequenced in a study of blood T cell repertoires in COVID-19. Here immunoSEQ multiplex PCR was the method, and the copy in TCRdb shows in-frame clones only, minus some. In the table there are 90,000 to 130,000 clones, about 75% of which are singletons. The sequenced material came from peripheral blood. The receptors stem from a woman of 80 years or more with active or convalescent COVID-19.

The rearrangement links TRBV2 to TRBJ1-5, with a possible D match to TRBD1 (5 bases). Germline-derived CDR1 and CDR2 are SNHLY and FYNNEI. The CDR3 sequence is 15 residues long. The V gene lost 4 bases and the J gene lost 2 bases, with 12 bases spanning the gap. In DNA, the CDR3 is TGTGCCAGCAGTGCAGACAGTGGGGGCAATCAGCCCCAGCATTTT. Residues: CASSADSGGNQPQHF.

The chain employs TRBV5-4 and TRBJ2-5; maybe TRBD2 (6 bases). In germline, CDR1 is SGHNT, CDR2 YYREEE (reference sequence). V was cut by 4 bases and J by 2 bases, with 18 bases left in between. The CDR3 is 16 residues long. CDR3 sequence (DNA): TGTGCCAGCAGCCCCCCTAGCGCCGCCTTGCAAGAGACCCAGTACTTC. Its protein is CASSPPSAALQETQYF.

The genes are TRBV7-3 and TRBJ2-2; TRBD2 matches at 7 bases. The CDR3 consists of 17 residues. V trimming: 2 bases; J trimming: 7 bases; junction bases outside the gene matches: 13. Per germline, CDR1 SGHTA and CDR2 FQGTGA. The CDR3 here is CASSLPPRLAGGGELFF. The CDR3 bases are TGTGCCAGCAGCTTACCCCCTCGACTAGCTGGGGGCGGGGAGCTGTTTTTT.

The V gene is TRBV27, the J gene TRBJ2-5; D might be TRBD2 (5 bases). This CDR3 spans 14 amino acids. Trimming left V 0 bases short and J 3 bases short, with 8 bases between. Germline CDR1 is MNHEY and CDR2 is SMNVEV (reference sequence). The CDR3 is CASSLSAGEETQYF. Written as DNA, the CDR3 is TGTGCCAGCAGTTTATCCGCGGGTGAAGAGACCCAGTACTTC.

This clone has a single count. The chain is built from TRBV30 and TRBJ2-1; no reliable D call. The CDR3 sequence is 12 residues long. CDR1 and CDR2 from the germline V gene are GTSNPN and SVGIG (reference sequence). Trimming shortened V by 2 bases and J by 6 bases, and 8 bases separated the two germline ends. CDR3 DNA sequence: TGTGCCTGGAGTCCATCGCGCAATGAGCAGTTCTTC. Protein product: CAWSPSRNEQFF.

The count of this clone is one. V is TRBV5-1 and J is TRBJ1-4; tentative D call: TRBD1 (6 bases). V was trimmed by 0 bases and J by 6 bases, leaving 9 bases between them. From germline, CDR1 is SGHRS and CDR2 YFSETQ. The CDR3 is made up of 14 amino acids. The CDR3 sequence: CASSLVAGDEKLFF. Written as DNA, the CDR3 is TGCGCCAGCAGCTTGGTGGCAGGGGATGAAAAACTGTTTTTT.

The chain carries TRBV18 and TRBJ2-7, with 8 bases that match TRBD2. The length of the CDR3 is 15 residues. The V gene's germline CDR1 is KGHSH and CDR2 LQKENI. The V and J ends lost 6 bases and 5 bases, in that order; junction bases with no gene match: 12. Here the CDR3 DNA reads TGTGCCAGCTCCCCAACCCAGATGACTAGCGACGAGCAGTACTTC. This gives the protein CASSPTQMTSDEQYF.

This rearrangement joins TRBV29-1 to TRBJ2-3, with 16 bases matching TRBD2. The CDR3 consists of 14 residues. The J segment lost 6 bases and the V segment lost 7 bases, leaving 4 bases of the junction unmatched. Germline V gene data show CDR1 as SQVTM and CDR2 as ANQGSEA. DNA for the CDR3: TGCAGCGCCACGGGACTAGCGGGAGGGGATACGCAGTATTTT. Translating it yields CSATGLAGGDTQYF.

The DNA for the CDR3 is TGCGCCAGCAGTCGGGACAGGGGCGACTATGGCTACACCTTC. It specifies CASSRDRGDYGYTF. The V and J genes are TRBV5-1 and TRBJ1-2; TRBD1 matches 10 bases. The ends lost 5 bases at V and 3 bases at J; junction bases unmatched: 4. Germline V gives CDR1 SGHRS, CDR2 YFSETQ. This CDR3 is built from 14 residues.

This clone was counted a single time. V gene TRBV21-1 combines with J gene TRBJ1-4; TRBD1 is the table's D call and was not checked against the DNA. TRBV21-1 is a documented pseudogene. The CDR3 is 14 residues long. CDR3 coding DNA: TGTGCCAGCCAGGGGGCAGGAATGAATGAAAAACTGTTTTTT. This sequence encodes CASQGAGMNEKLFF.

This chain connects TRBV28 to TRBJ2-7; 7 nucleotides match TRBD1. Germline CDR1 is MDHEN and CDR2 is SYDVKM. J gave up 4 bases and V 10 bases, and 13 bases lay outside the gene matches. The CDR3 sequence is 14 residues long. This CDR3 reads CATVSGTVGYEQYF. The DNA of the CDR3 is TGTGCCACCGTGTCCGGGACAGTAGGATACGAGCAGTACTTC.

The chain joins TRBV6-2 or TRBV6-3 to TRBJ2-3, with TRBD2 matching 10 bases. The CDR3 length is 16 residues. Unmatched junction bases numbered 9, after V lost 5 bases and J lost 4 bases. Germline V gene sequence: CDR1 MNHEY, CDR2 SVGEGT. The CDR3 protein is CASSTLTSGFADTQYF. The CDR3 DNA reads TGTGCCAGCAGTACACTGACTAGCGGGTTCGCAGATACGCAGTATTTT.

The CDR3 DNA reads TGTGCCAGCAGCCGGGACAGGGGGCTTAATGAGCAGTTCTTC. This encodes CASSRDRGLNEQFF. The rearrangement joins TRBV2 to TRBJ2-1; 12 nucleotides align to TRBD1. After removal of 6 bases from V and 7 bases from J, the junction contained 4 bases not matched to a gene. The CDR3 loop spans 14 amino acids. The germline V gene encodes CDR1 SNHLY and CDR2 FYNNEI.

The rearrangement joins TRBV19 to TRBJ2-1; D perhaps matches TRBD2 (5 bases). The germline CDR1 and CDR2 sequences are LNHDA and SQIVND (reference sequence). V was clipped by 3 bases and J by 1 base, with 10 bases between them. The CDR3 is 15 residues long. In DNA form, the CDR3 reads TGTGCCAGTAGTATTTCGGGGAGATCCTACAATGAGCAGTTCTTC. This encodes CASSISGRSYNEQFF.

This clone has only one observation. The chain is built from TRBV6-2 or TRBV6-3 and TRBJ2-2; 8 bases are a match to TRBD1. Germline V CDR1 and CDR2: MNHEY, SVGEGT. There are 13 residues in the CDR3. J gave up 6 bases and V 6 bases, and 3 bases lay outside the gene matches. The CDR3 nucleotides read TGTGCCAGCAGCGACAGGGGAGCCGGGGAGCTGTTTTTT. It specifies CASSDRGAGELFF.

There are a few counts of this clone. The chain links TRBV6-6 to TRBJ1-2, with D tentatively TRBD1 (5 bases). Trimming took off 9 bases at V and 4 bases at J, with 18 bases between the two ends. The germline CDR1 and CDR2 sequences are MNHNY and SVGAGI (reference sequence). The CDR3 totals 14 residues. This CDR3 is CASGGTREGYGYTF. As DNA, the CDR3 is TGTGCCAGTGGGGGTACGAGGGAGGGCTATGGCTACACCTTC.

This sequence joins TRBV5-1 and TRBJ2-3; 9 bases match TRBD2. Looked up from germline, CDR1 is SGHRS and CDR2 is YFSETQ. The V gene end was trimmed by 0 bases and the J gene end by 4 bases; junction bases not matched to a gene: 9. CDR3 length: 17 amino acids. CDR3 in amino acids: CASSLGLAGGPPDTQYF. CDR3 coding DNA: TGCGCCAGCAGCTTGGGGTTGGCGGGAGGGCCCCCAGATACGCAGTATTTT.

This clone was seen only a few times. The J gene is TRBJ1-2, the V gene TRBV29-1; the D gene is possibly TRBD1 (5 bases). The CDR3 consists of 12 residues. Germline V CDR1 and CDR2: SQVTM, ANQGSEA. V was clipped by 6 bases and J by 0 bases, with 8 bases between them. The CDR3 bases are TGCAGCGTGGGGCAGGCTAACTATGGCTACACCTTC. Encoded protein: CSVGQANYGYTF.

This sequence joins TRBV3-1 (or the pseudogene TRBV3-2) and TRBJ2-1; 12 bases are a match to TRBD2. CDR3 length equals 20 residues. The V and J ends lost 1 base and 9 bases, in that order; junction bases with no gene match: 19. Per germline, CDR1 LGHDT and CDR2 YNNKEL (reference sequence). CDR3 amino acids: CASSQGTSGRNSPIRCEQFF. CDR3 in DNA: TGTGCCAGCAGCCAAGGAACTAGCGGGAGGAATTCCCCAATACGCTGTGAGCAGTTCTTC.

The rearrangement links TRBV5-6 to TRBJ1-2; the D gene is possibly TRBD1 (6 bases). V lost 4 bases and J lost 6, with 13 bases in between. CDR1 and CDR2 from the germline V gene are SGHDT and YYEEEE. This CDR3 region has 13 residues. CDR3 DNA: TGTGCCAGCAGCCTAGGACAGTATGATGGCTACACCTTC. Translation: CASSLGQYDGYTF.

The chain has TRBV18 and TRBJ2-7, with a possible D match to TRBD2 (6 bases). CDR3 length equals 14 residues. Looked up from germline, CDR1 is KGHSH and CDR2 is LQKENI. Trimming removed 6 bases from V and 3 bases from J, with 15 bases in between. The CDR3 DNA follows: TGTGCCAGCTCCCCGGCCGGGGGAAACTACGAGCAGTACTTC. Translating it yields CASSPAGGNYEQYF.

This chain joins TRBV7-6 and TRBJ2-1; TRBD2 might be the D (6 bases). In germline, CDR1 is SGHVS, CDR2 FNYEAQ. Trimming pared 3 bases from V and 0 bases from J, leaving 12 bases between. The CDR3 has 16 amino acids. CDR3 protein: CASSFRGGASYNEQFF. DNA of the CDR3: TGTGCCAGCAGCTTTAGGGGCGGGGCCTCCTACAATGAGCAGTTCTTC.

The chain uses TRBV4-3 and TRBJ1-5; TRBD1 matches at 7 bases. Germline CDR1 reads LGHNA; CDR2 reads YSLEER. Trimming at V came to 4 bases and at J to 3 bases, leaving 3 bases not matched to a gene. The CDR3 has 14 residues. Here the CDR3 DNA reads TGCGCCAGCAGCCTCGGGACAGCCAATCAGCCCCAGCATTTT. This sequence encodes CASSLGTANQPQHF.

The chain couples TRBV5-1 to TRBJ2-1; TRBD2 matches at 8 bases. Unmatched junction bases numbered 4, after V lost 1 base and J lost 1 base. This CDR3 spans 16 amino acids. Germline CDR1 SGHRS, CDR2 YFSETQ. The CDR3 loop reads CASSLPRLASYNEQFF. CDR3 DNA: TGCGCCAGCAGCTTGCCGAGACTAGCGTCCTACAATGAGCAGTTCTTC.

The chain recombines TRBV18 with TRBJ2-7; 8 bases agree with TRBD2. This CDR3 contains 15 residues. After removal of 3 bases from V and 0 bases from J, the junction contained 4 bases not matched to a gene. Germline V gene sequence: CDR1 KGHSH, CDR2 LQKENI. This CDR3 is CASSPLAGYSYEQYF. CDR3 bases: TGTGCCAGCTCACCCCTAGCGGGTTACTCCTACGAGCAGTACTTC.

This chain links TRBV6-1 with TRBJ2-1; TRBD2 aligns across 10 bases. Looked up from germline, CDR1 is MNHNS and CDR2 is SASEGT. J lost 0 bases, V lost 4 bases, and 6 bases had no gene match. The CDR3 runs to 17 residues. The CDR3, as DNA: TGTGCCAGCAGTGGGCTAGCGGGAGACCGCTCCTACAATGAGCAGTTCTTC. This translates into CASSGLAGDRSYNEQFF.

The chain recombines TRBV10-3 with TRBJ1-3; 9 bases map to TRBD1. The CDR3 extends over 15 amino acids. The V segment lost 0 bases and the J segment 7 bases; nucleotides outside the gene matches: 4. CDR1 and CDR2 from the germline V gene are ENHRY and SYGVKD. The CDR3 bases are TGTGCCATCAGTGAGTCGACAGGGGGTTCCAACACCATATATTTT. It is translated as CAISESTGGSNTIYF.

The gene calls are TRBV2 and TRBJ1-1; 7 bases align to TRBD1. CDR1 and CDR2 from the germline V gene are SNHLY and FYNNEI. Trimming removed 8 bases from V and 3 bases from J; junction bases left unmatched: 9. This CDR3 is built from 14 residues. The CDR3 spells CASRTRGYDTEAFF. For the CDR3, the DNA is TGTGCCAGCCGGACCAGGGGGTATGACACTGAAGCTTTCTTT.

The rearrangement links TRBV10-3 to TRBJ2-7; 8 nucleotides line up with TRBD1. V dropped 6 bases and J dropped 6; count of bases not matched to a gene: 7. This CDR3 has 13 amino acids. From germline, CDR1 is ENHRY and CDR2 SYGVKD. CDR3 region: CAIRDRERVEQYF. CDR3 coding DNA: TGTGCCATCAGGGACAGGGAAAGGGTCGAGCAGTACTTC.